This T cell receptor beta chain comes out of a study of cytomegalovirus exposure and HLA in healthy donors. Study conclusions and caveats: In a later analysis, across HLA loci, associated TCR counts were highest for DRB1, lowest for HLA-C. 87-base-pair reads could not separate some V segments, including TRBV6-2 and TRBV6-3.

The V and J ends lost 0 bases and 7 bases respectively, with 10 bases between them. Germline V gives CDR1 SGHRS, CDR2 YFSETQ. This CDR3 has 13 residues. Regarding this clone: Its target is unknown.

The primer mix had 60 Vbeta and 13 Jbeta primers. The method was immunoSEQ multiplex PCR; TCRdb's version includes in-frame clones alone and lacks a portion of them. The sample lists approximately 130,000 clones; around 80% were seen once. Sequencing was performed on PBMCs. This chain connects TRBV5-1 to TRBJ1-1, with no clear D. The origin of this receptor is a woman in her forties in good health and CMV-seronegative. The CDR3 sequence is CASSLGRENEAFF. In DNA, the CDR3 is TGCGCCAGCAGCTTGGGGCGGGAGAATGAAGCTTTCTTT.